Following are 29 T cell receptor beta chains from one sample sequenced in a study of CD8 T cells in ankylosing spondylitis. TCRdb ran MiXCR on the 5' RACE reads and lists one entry per CDR3 protein. The sample has fewer than 400,000 distinct CDR3 sequences; about 15% are singletons. The sequenced sample consisted of blood, either unsorted or a sorted T cell fraction (not recorded which). These receptors were obtained from a male donor with ankylosing spondylitis or in good health (not recorded which).

The chain carries TRBV5-4 and TRBJ2-1, with TRBD2 as a possible D gene (6 bases). Germline V gives CDR1 SGHNT, CDR2 YYREEE (reference sequence). Trimming cost V 6 bases and J 6 bases, with 16 bases left between them. CDR3 length: 14 amino acids. This CDR3 is CASTYSGPVNEQFF. For the CDR3, the DNA is TGTGCCAGCACTTATAGCGGCCCGGTCAATGAGCAGTTCTTC.

The sample holds a few counts of this clonotype. V gene TRBV7-6 combines with J gene TRBJ2-5; D is undetermined. Trimming stripped 2 bases from V and 4 bases from J, with 8 bases between. Germline V lookup: CDR1 SGHVS, CDR2 FNYEAQ. CDR3 length: 13 amino acids. In nucleotides, the CDR3 is TGTGCCAGCAGCTTACGGTCCTTAGAGACCCAGTACTTC. Its translation is CASSLRSLETQYF.

The V and J genes are TRBV29-1 and TRBJ2-6; tentatively, D is TRBD1 (5 bases). With 8 bases removed from V and 2 bases from J, the gap between germline ends came to 10 bases. This CDR3 spans 13 amino acids. CDR1 is SQVTM, CDR2 ANQGSEA, per germline. CDR3 in DNA: TGCAGCTCGTTGGGGCCTGGGGCCAACGTCCTGACTTTC. The encoded protein is CSSLGPGANVLTF.

This chain connects TRBV5-6 to TRBJ2-3, with TRBD2 identical over 8 bases. CDR3 length equals 16 residues. V lost 1 base, J lost 2 bases, and 6 bases stayed unmatched. CDR1 SGHDT and CDR2 YYEEEE come from the germline V gene. The CDR3 region is CASSLFGGGNTDTQYF. CDR3 in DNA: TGTGCCAGCAGCTTGTTCGGCGGGGGGAACACAGATACGCAGTATTTT.

The chain uses TRBV20-1 and TRBJ2-6, with D maybe TRBD1 (6 bases). CDR3 length equals 18 residues. Germline CDR1 DFQATT, CDR2 SNEGSKA (reference sequence). Trimming removed 2 bases at V and 0 bases at J, with 17 bases between. CDR3 region: CSARMGARGSSGANVLTF. CDR3 sequence (DNA): TGCAGTGCTAGAATGGGGGCTAGAGGTTCCTCTGGGGCCAACGTCCTGACTTTC.

This clonotype was counted at least ten times. The chain joins TRBV5-1 to TRBJ2-1; 8 bases line up with TRBD2. The CDR3 length is 14 residues. V lost 0 bases and J lost 8; bases outside the gene matches: 4. Germline loops: CDR1 SGHRS, CDR2 YFSETQ. In DNA, the CDR3 is TGCGCCAGCAGCTTGGCCACCGGGAGGGATGAGCAGTTCTTC. Its translation is CASSLATGRDEQFF.

The chain combines TRBV3-1 with TRBJ1-2; D call uncertain. The CDR3 extends over 15 amino acids. Deletions cut 0 bases from V and 3 bases from J, with 11 bases between. Germline CDR1 LGHDT, CDR2 YNNKEL (reference sequence). The CDR3 sequence is CASSQEVQDYYGYTF. The DNA of the CDR3 is TGTGCCAGCAGCCAAGAAGTGCAGGACTACTATGGCTACACCTTC.

The chain is built from TRBV2 and TRBJ2-7; 9 nucleotides align to TRBD1. V gave up 7 bases and J gave up 1 base; unmatched junction bases: 5. The CDR3 covers 14 residues. In germline, CDR1 is SNHLY, CDR2 FYNNEI. The CDR3 DNA is TGTGCCAGCAAGTACGGGACAGGGTCCTACGAGCAGTACTTC. It specifies CASKYGTGSYEQYF.

This clonotype was counted at least ten times. CDR3 bases: TGCGCCAGCAGCTTGGACAGGGCTACGAACACTGAAGCTTTCTTT. Protein product: CASSLDRATNTEAFF. The chain is built from TRBV5-1 and TRBJ1-1; D is possibly TRBD1 (6 bases). This CDR3 is 15 amino acids long. From germline, CDR1 is SGHRS and CDR2 YFSETQ. Deletions cut 0 bases from V and 1 base from J, with 10 bases between.

This clonotype was seen only a few times. This chain connects TRBV10-3 to TRBJ2-3; 10 positions agree with TRBD1. The trim removed 8 bases at V and 4 bases at J, leaving 9 bases unmatched. The CDR3 contains 15 residues. The V gene's germline CDR1 is ENHRY and CDR2 SYGVKD. CDR3 amino acids: CAIGSRDRGPDTQYF. CDR3 nucleotide sequence: TGTGCCATCGGAAGCCGGGACAGGGGCCCAGATACGCAGTATTTT.

This chain connects TRBV11-2 to TRBJ1-2, with 9 bases that match TRBD1. Germline CDR1 and CDR2: SGHAT and FQNNGV. V lost 5 bases, J lost 8 bases, and 3 bases stayed unmatched. The CDR3 loop spans 12 amino acids. CDR3 DNA sequence: TGTGCCAGCAGCCGGGACAGGGAAGGCTACACCTTC. This gives the protein CASSRDREGYTF.

The chain employs TRBV12-3 or TRBV12-4 and TRBJ1-2, with a tentative D call TRBD1 (6 bases). The CDR3 is 16 residues long. V lost 3 bases, J lost 0 bases, and 14 bases lay in between. CDR3 residues: CASSFIAGAANYGYTF. DNA for the CDR3: TGTGCCAGCAGTTTTATAGCGGGGGCAGCTAACTATGGCTACACCTTC.

This chain connects TRBV12-3 or TRBV12-4 to TRBJ1-2; D is possibly TRBD1 (6 bases). This CDR3 is 14 amino acids long. V was cut by 1 base and J by 4 bases, with 10 bases left in between. CDR3 protein: CASSLGRGAYGYTF. The CDR3 region has the DNA TGTGCCAGCAGTTTAGGCAGGGGCGCCTATGGCTACACCTTC.

This clonotype was detected many times. The gene calls are TRBV12-3 or TRBV12-4 and TRBJ2-2, with 8 nucleotides matching TRBD2. The length of the CDR3 is 15 residues. The trim removed 5 bases at V and 5 bases at J, leaving 7 bases unmatched. The CDR3 DNA follows: TGTGCCAGCAGTACCCCGGGACTAGTGACCGGGGAGCTGTTTTTT. Amino acids: CASSTPGLVTGELFF.

This clonotype was picked up a small number of times. The chain recombines TRBV27 with TRBJ1-2; 8 bases are shared with TRBD1. The CDR3 sequence is 14 residues long. V lost 0 bases and J lost 4; bases outside the gene matches: 1. Germline V CDR1 and CDR2: MNHEY, SMNVEV (reference sequence). The CDR3 protein is CASSLSGTGYGYTF. CDR3 DNA: TGTGCCAGCAGTTTATCGGGGACAGGCTATGGCTACACCTTC.

The rearrangement uses TRBV6-5 and TRBJ2-7; D possibly corresponds to TRBD1 (6 bases). Trimming cost V 2 bases and J 0 bases, with 8 bases left between them. CDR1 is MNHEY and CDR2 is SVGAGI in the germline V gene. CDR3 length equals 14 residues. This CDR3 is CASSYTGSSYEQYF. DNA for the CDR3: TGTGCCAGCAGTTACACAGGGAGCTCCTACGAGCAGTACTTC.

This clonotype occurred many times. The V call is TRBV2, the J call TRBJ1-1, with TRBD1 matching 8 bases. CDR3 size: 14 residues. The J segment lost 0 bases and the V segment lost 6 bases, leaving 3 bases of the junction unmatched. Germline loops: CDR1 SNHLY, CDR2 FYNNEI. The CDR3 region is CASRETGVNTEAFF. For the CDR3, the DNA is TGTGCCAGCAGGGAGACAGGGGTGAACACTGAAGCTTTCTTT.

This clonotype is medium-sized within its sample. The chain carries TRBV29-1 and TRBJ1-1, with D tentatively TRBD1 (5 bases). The germline V gene encodes CDR1 SQVTM and CDR2 ANQGSEA. Trimming pared 6 bases from V and 5 bases from J, leaving 16 bases between. There are 13 residues in the CDR3. CDR3: CSVETATGTEAFF. The CDR3, as DNA: TGCAGCGTGGAGACAGCCACGGGGACTGAAGCTTTCTTT.

This clonotype appeared a few times. The chain employs TRBV29-1 and TRBJ1-2; D is perhaps TRBD1 (5 bases). This CDR3 contains 14 residues. Germline CDR1 reads SQVTM; CDR2 reads ANQGSEA. Trimming took off 6 bases at V and 6 bases at J, with 20 bases between the two ends. CDR3 nucleotide sequence: TGCAGCGTCGGGATGTGGGGCAGGGATGATGGCTACACCTTC. This codes for CSVGMWGRDDGYTF.

The CDR3 here is CASSDRGEVGAEAFF. CDR3 in DNA: TGTGCCAGCAGTGACAGGGGGGAGGTAGGCGCTGAAGCTTTCTTT. The chain has TRBV6-4 and TRBJ1-1, with D possibly TRBD1 on 6 matching bases. V dropped 2 bases and J dropped 6 bases, with 16 bases sitting between them. The CDR3 extends over 15 amino acids. CDR1 MRHNA and CDR2 SNTAGT come from the germline V gene.

The chain joins TRBV12-3 or TRBV12-4 to TRBJ2-1; TRBD2 aligns across 10 bases. The CDR3 has 17 amino acids. V trimming: 1 base; J trimming: 9 bases; junction bases outside the gene matches: 12. The CDR3 sequence is CASSLGGPLAGVFEQFF. The CDR3 region has the DNA TGTGCCAGCAGTTTAGGAGGCCCTCTAGCGGGAGTGTTTGAGCAGTTCTTC.

The chain joins TRBV16 to TRBJ1-6; D remains ambiguous. Germline-derived CDR1 and CDR2 are KGHSY and FQNENV. The CDR3 runs to 13 residues. Trimming stripped 3 bases from V and 8 bases from J, with 8 bases between. The CDR3 sequence is CASSQGSHSPLHF. The CDR3 DNA sequence: TGTGCCAGCAGCCAGGGGTCCCATTCACCCCTCCACTTT.

The chain links TRBV3-1 to TRBJ2-6, with D unclear. Germline CDR1 is LGHDT and CDR2 is YNNKEL (reference sequence). The ends were cut back, 4 bases at V and 0 bases at J, with 7 bases in the middle. CDR3 length equals 15 residues. CDR3 region: CASSRQSSGANVLTF. DNA of the CDR3: TGTGCCAGCAGCCGGCAGAGCTCTGGGGCCAACGTCCTGACTTTC.

Ten or more counts support this clonotype. The rearrangement links TRBV5-1 to TRBJ2-7; 7 bases fit TRBD1. The length of the CDR3 is 14 residues. Looked up from germline, CDR1 is SGHRS and CDR2 is YFSETQ. The trim removed 4 bases at V and 2 bases at J, leaving 6 bases unmatched. The CDR3 loop is CASSPRQGTYEQYF. For the CDR3, the DNA is TGCGCCAGCAGCCCAAGACAGGGAACCTACGAGCAGTACTTC.

This clonotype was detected many times. The gene calls are TRBV3-1 and TRBJ2-2; D perhaps matches TRBD2 (7 bases). Germline CDR1 is LGHDT and CDR2 is YNNKEL (reference sequence). The CDR3 is 16 amino acids. V lost 2 bases, J lost 4 bases, and 14 bases lay in between. The CDR3 DNA sequence: TGTGCCAGCAGCCAACGGGGGGCGCGGGGCACCGGGGAGCTGTTTTTT. Translation gives CASSQRGARGTGELFF.

This clonotype was seen a handful of times. The chain recombines TRBV5-1 with TRBJ2-3, with TRBD2 matching 8 bases. The V gene end was trimmed by 3 bases and the J gene end by 3 bases; junction bases not matched to a gene: 9. Germline V gives CDR1 SGHRS, CDR2 YFSETQ. CDR3 length: 16 residues. The chain's CDR3 is CASSSGSGGSTDTQYF. CDR3 in DNA: TGCGCCAGCAGCTCCGGGAGCGGGGGCTCGACAGATACGCAGTATTTT. The full variable domain, completed using reference TRBV5-1 and TRBJ2-3, is KAGVTQTPRYLIKTRGQQVTLSCSPISGHRSVSWYQQTPGQGLQFLFEYFSETQRNKGNFPGRFSGRQFSNSRSEMNVSTLELGDSALYLCASSSGSGGSTDTQYFGPGTRLTVL.

This clonotype was counted a few times. The rearrangement uses TRBV12-3 or TRBV12-4 and TRBJ2-7, with 7 bases that match TRBD1. V lost 6 bases, J lost 2 bases, and 7 bases stayed unmatched. This CDR3 comprises 14 residues. The CDR3 reads CASRPGTAAYEQYF. CDR3 sequence (DNA): TGTGCCAGCAGGCCGGGGACAGCTGCCTACGAGCAGTACTTC.

The chain couples TRBV20-1 to TRBJ1-1; D ambiguous. The germline CDR1 and CDR2 sequences are DFQATT and SNEGSKA (reference sequence). The CDR3 is made up of 10 amino acids. V was shortened by 8 bases and J by 7 bases, with 11 bases between the two germline ends. The chain's CDR3 is CSPKISEAFF. In DNA form, the CDR3 reads TGCAGTCCGAAAATTAGTGAAGCTTTCTTT.

The chain combines TRBV20-1 with TRBJ2-5, with TRBD1 matching 7 bases. Per germline, CDR1 DFQATT and CDR2 SNEGSKA (reference sequence). V lost 6 bases and J lost 5; bases outside the gene matches: 9. The CDR3 runs 13 residues. Here the CDR3 reads CSAPKGGRETQYF. The CDR3 coding sequence is TGCAGTGCACCAAAAGGGGGCAGGGAGACCCAGTACTTC.